This is a list of T cell receptor beta chains from one sample in a study of T cell responses to AZD1222 COVID-19 vaccine. Using immunoSEQ multiplex PCR, the repertoire was profiled, and TCRdb retains in-frame clones only, with some absent. The sample yields more than 95,000 clones, roughly 82% seen once. The starting material was peripheral blood, obtained on day 0 of AZD1222 vaccination. Receptors originate from an adult in good health. CDR3s include the opening cysteine and the closing phenylalanine or tryptophan. The D gene is left open where the match is weak. The listing skips clone size in some rows; elsewhere it reads once, few, many or a size class.

clone_size,d_call,v_call,j_call,cdr3_nt,cdr3_aa
-,TRBD2,TRBV5-1,TRBJ2-7,TGCGCCAGTAACGGGGGGGCCATTTCTGCCGAGCAGTACTTC,CASNGGAISAEQYF
once,-,TRBV30,TRBJ2-7,TGTGCCTGGAGTGTCGACAGATACTACGAGCAGTACTTC,CAWSVDRYYEQYF
once,TRBD2,TRBV11-2,TRBJ2-2,TGTGCCAGCAGCTTGGGGCTAGCGGGGGGGCGTAGCACCGGGGAGCTGTTTTTT,CASSLGLAGGRSTGELFF
-,-,TRBV5-1,TRBJ2-7,TGCGCCAGCAGCTTGGGAGGAGGATACGAGCAGTACTTC,CASSLGGGYEQYF
-,-,TRBV27,TRBJ2-5,TGTGCCAGCAGTTTACCCCCGGCAAACCAAGAGACCCAGTACTTC,CASSLPPANQETQYF
-,-,TRBV5-5,TRBJ1-2,TGTGCCAGCAGCCCCGGATTCTATGGCTACACCTTC,CASSPGFYGYTF
-,TRBD1,TRBV7-9,TRBJ1-4,TGTGCCAGCAGCAAAGACAGGGGGCAAGATGAAAAACTGTTTTTT,CASSKDRGQDEKLFF
-,-,TRBV27,TRBJ1-5,TGTGCCAGCAGTTTATTCGGGGGCCATCAGCCCCAGCATTTT,CASSLFGGHQPQHF
-,-,TRBV5-1,TRBJ2-3,TGCGCCAGCAGGTGGGACACGACAGATACGCAGTATTTT,CASRWDTTDTQYF
-,TRBD1,TRBV29-1,TRBJ2-7,TGCAGCGCCCAAGGAATTCCGGGACAGGGGGTCTACGAGCAGTACTTC,CSAQGIPGQGVYEQYF
few,-,TRBV4-3,TRBJ1-2,TGCGCCAGCAGCCCCCAGATGACAGGCGCGAACTATGGCTACACCTTC,CASSPQMTGANYGYTF
-,-,TRBV9,TRBJ2-1,TGTGCCAGCAGCGTAGCCCCGGGGGCCTACAATGAGCAGTTCTTC,CASSVAPGAYNEQFF
-,-,TRBV5-6,TRBJ1-4,TGTGCCAGCAGCCTTAAAACGGACAGCACTTTGGTGGAAAAACTGTTTTTT,CASSLKTDSTLVEKLFF
-,-,TRBV15,TRBJ1-5,TGTGCCACCAGCAGAGACCCCGGTCAGCCCCAGCATTTT,CATSRDPGQPQHF
-,TRBD1,TRBV11-2,TRBJ2-2,TGTGCCAGCAGATATCCGGGACAGGGGGCGAACACCGGGGAGCTGTTTTTT,CASRYPGQGANTGELFF
once,TRBD1,TRBV4-3,TRBJ2-1,TGCGCCAGCAGCCAAGTTCCCCGGCCGGGACAGGGGGTCGATGAGCAGTTCTTC,CASSQVPRPGQGVDEQFF
-,TRBD1,TRBV7-2,TRBJ1-2,TGTGCCAGCAGCCACAGGGGTGACTATGGCTACACCTTC,CASSHRGDYGYTF
-,TRBD2,TRBV5-1,TRBJ2-6,TGCGCCAGCAGCCCAGGACTAGCGGGGAGCTCTGGGGCCAACGTCCTGACTTTC,CASSPGLAGSSGANVLTF
-,TRBD2,TRBV2,TRBJ2-4,TGTGCCAGCAGTTGGGGAGCGGGGGAAGCCAAAAACATTCAGTACTTC,CASSWGAGEAKNIQYF
-,-,TRBV4-3,TRBJ1-1,TGCGCCAGCAGCCAAGAGGGATACGGGACCGAGAACACTGAAGCTTTCTTT,CASSQEGYGTENTEAFF
-,-,TRBV28,TRBJ1-4,TGTGCCAGCATGCAGGGGAGTGAAAAACTGTTTTTT,CASMQGSEKLFF
-,-,TRBV24-1,TRBJ2-2,TGTGCCACCAGTGATTCTGGCAAAGGTTCAGGTTACACCGGGGAGCTGTTTTTT,CATSDSGKGSGYTGELFF
-,-,TRBV24-1,TRBJ1-6,TGTGCCACCAGTGATTTAAGGAGCTCCTATAATTCACCCCTCCACTTT,CATSDLRSSYNSPLHF
-,TRBD2,TRBV15,TRBJ2-1,TGTGCCACCAGCAGAGATTATGGACTAGCGGGGCATAGCTCCTACAATGAGCAGTTCTTC,CATSRDYGLAGHSSYNEQFF
-,TRBD2,TRBV2,TRBJ2-1,TGTGCCAGCACCAGAGCACAAGCGGGGTACAATGAGCAGTTCTTC,CASTRAQAGYNEQFF
-,-,TRBV19,TRBJ1-1,TGTGCCAGTAGTAATCAGGGTGACAACACTGAAGCTTTCTTT,CASSNQGDNTEAFF
-,-,TRBV19,TRBJ2-5,TGTGCCAGTAGTATAGTGGGGATAGAGACCCAGTACTTC,CASSIVGIETQYF
-,-,TRBV27,TRBJ2-2,TGTGCCAGCAGTTTATTGGCTAGCCGGACCGGGGAGCTGTTTTTT,CASSLLASRTGELFF
-,-,TRBV19,TRBJ1-1,TGTGCCAGTAGAGAGGGGTGGGGAGGGGACACTGAAGCTTTCTTT,CASREGWGGDTEAFF
-,TRBD1,TRBV11-2,TRBJ1-2,TGTGCCAGCAGCCCGATCCGACAGGGGAGGTCCTATGGCTACACCTTC,CASSPIRQGRSYGYTF
-,-,TRBV14,TRBJ2-7,TGTGCCAGCAGCGGAAAAGCGGTGTACTCGTACGAGCAGTACTTC,CASSGKAVYSYEQYF